This T cell receptor (beta chain) came from a study of blood T cell repertoires in COVID-19. Study-level background: T cells, B-cell-depleted T cells, or PBMCs provided the cDNA or gDNA that served as material.

The J segment lost 3 bases and the V segment lost 6 bases, leaving 7 bases of the junction unmatched. The CDR3 is 17 amino acids. Germline assignment: CDR1 SGHTA and CDR2 FQGNSA. TCRdb keeps only in-frame clones here, not all; method: immunoSEQ multiplex PCR. The profile shows about 250,000 clones, around nine tenths of them singletons. The sample consisted of peripheral blood. This rearrangement joins TRBV7-2 to TRBJ2-1; 14 bases are shared with TRBD2. This receptor was identified in a man between 18 and 35 years old with active or convalescent COVID-19. CDR3 sequence: CASRTAGTSGGYNEQFF. Written as DNA, the CDR3 is TGTGCCAGCAGAACCGCCGGGACTAGCGGGGGCTACAATGAGCAGTTCTTC.